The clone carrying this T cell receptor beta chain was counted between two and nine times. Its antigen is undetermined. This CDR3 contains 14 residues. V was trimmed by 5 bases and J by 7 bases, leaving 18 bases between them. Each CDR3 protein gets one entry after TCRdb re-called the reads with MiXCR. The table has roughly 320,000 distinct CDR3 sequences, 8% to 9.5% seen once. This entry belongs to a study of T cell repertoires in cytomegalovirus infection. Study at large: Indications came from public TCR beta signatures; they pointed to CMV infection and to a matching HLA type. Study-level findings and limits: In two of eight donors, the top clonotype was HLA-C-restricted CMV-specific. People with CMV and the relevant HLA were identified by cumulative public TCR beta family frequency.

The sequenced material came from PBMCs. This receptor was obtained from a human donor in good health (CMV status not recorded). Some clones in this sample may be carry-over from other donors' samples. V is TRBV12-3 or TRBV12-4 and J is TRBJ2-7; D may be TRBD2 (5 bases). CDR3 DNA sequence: TGTGCCAGCAGTCGGCAAATTGACCCGGGGGAGCAGTACTTC. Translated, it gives CASSRQIDPGEQYF.